One and the same sample provided the 25 T cell receptor beta chains below, sequenced in a study of blood T cell repertoires in COVID-19. Only in-frame clones appear in the TCRdb table, and some are missing; sequencing was by immunoSEQ multiplex PCR. The sample holds some 60,000 clones; approximately 92% are singletons and the top ten take over 2%. The sequencing input was peripheral blood. The source is a man aged 60-69 years with acute or convalescent COVID-19.

CDR3 DNA sequence: TGTGCCAGCAGCGTATCCGGGAGGGCCCGAGAGCAGTACTTC. This encodes CASSVSGRAREQYF. This chain connects TRBV9 to TRBJ2-7; 8 nucleotides match TRBD2. V shed 1 base and J 7 bases; nucleotides not matched to a gene: 7. This CDR3 is built from 14 residues. Germline assignment: CDR1 SGDLS and CDR2 YYNGEE. Drawing the rest from reference TRBV9 and TRBJ2-7, the complete variable domain is DSGVTQTPKHLITATGQRVTLRCSPRSGDLSVYWYQQSLDQGLQFLIQYYNGEERAKGNILERFSAQQFPDLHSELNLSSLELGDSALYFCASSVSGRAREQYFGPGTRLTVT.

The genes are TRBV6-5 and TRBJ1-2; 10 nucleotides line up with TRBD1. From germline, CDR1 is MNHEY and CDR2 SVGAGI. The CDR3 is 15 amino acids. J lost 5 bases, V lost 5 bases, and 8 bases had no gene match. The CDR3 spells CASSTTRQGAYGYTF. CDR3 nucleotide sequence: TGTGCCAGCAGTACTACTAGACAGGGGGCGTATGGCTACACCTTC.

The V call is TRBV12-5, the J call TRBJ1-1, with D perhaps TRBD1 (5 bases). Germline assignment: CDR1 LGHNT and CDR2 FRNRAP. The CDR3 has 11 amino acids. V shed 3 bases and J shed 6 bases, with 5 bases lying between them. The CDR3 DNA sequence: TGTGCTAGTGGTTTAGGGGCTGAAGCTTTCTTT. Its protein product is CASGLGAEAFF.

V and J are TRBV19 and TRBJ2-1; 7 bases line up with TRBD2. V was clipped by 5 bases and J by 5 bases; unmatched bases: 6. The germline V gene has CDR1 LNHDA and CDR2 SQIVND (reference sequence). The CDR3 runs to 14 residues. The CDR3 spells CASSARGTNNEQFF. The CDR3 DNA follows: TGTGCCAGTAGTGCGCGGGGGACGAACAATGAGCAGTTCTTC.

In this sample, this clone turned up once. This sequence joins TRBV25-1 and TRBJ1-4; D perhaps matches TRBD1 (6 bases). CDR3 length: 13 residues. V shed 5 bases and J shed 8 bases, with 12 bases lying between them. Germline V gene data show CDR1 as MGHDK and CDR2 as SYGVNS. The DNA of the CDR3 is TGTGCCAGCAGTTACAGGGTAGGAGAAAAACTGTTTTTT. This encodes CASSYRVGEKLFF.

This chain uses TRBV19 with TRBJ1-3; D unresolved. This CDR3 is 15 amino acids long. Per germline, CDR1 LNHDA and CDR2 SQIVND (reference sequence). Trimming took off 7 bases at V and 4 bases at J, with 17 bases between the two ends. CDR3 sequence reads: CASTIAGRTGNTIYF. In nucleotides, the CDR3 is TGTGCCAGTACCATTGCGGGAAGGACGGGAAACACCATATATTTT.

DNA for the CDR3: TGTGCCATCAGTGAACGGGGGGCCAGCTATGGCTACACCTTC. It translates to CAISERGASYGYTF. This chain joins TRBV10-3 and TRBJ1-2; D is possibly TRBD1 (6 bases). CDR3 length: 14 amino acids. Between the trimmed V and J ends, which lost 3 bases and 4 bases, there was a span of 12 bases. CDR1 and CDR2 (germline): ENHRY, SYGVKD.

The chain uses TRBV18 and TRBJ1-3, with D perhaps matching TRBD1 (6 bases). Trimming took off 4 bases at V and 0 bases at J, with 16 bases between the two ends. The CDR3 length is 17 residues. From germline, CDR1 is KGHSH and CDR2 LQKENI. The CDR3 DNA reads TGTGCCAGCTCACTCCTACAGGGAGTCCACTCTGGAAACACCATATATTTT. As protein: CASSLLQGVHSGNTIYF.

The V and J genes are TRBV2 and TRBJ2-3; the D gene is possibly TRBD1 (6 bases). Trimming took off 7 bases at V and 0 bases at J, with 17 bases between the two ends. Germline CDR1 reads SNHLY; CDR2 reads FYNNEI. There are 16 residues in the CDR3. This chain's CDR3 is CASITDRPASTDTQYF. CDR3 in DNA: TGTGCCAGCATTACAGACAGGCCAGCTAGCACAGATACGCAGTATTTT.

DNA for the CDR3: TGTGCCAGCAGTCAAACCCGGGACAGGGAGTTCTTC. Translating it yields CASSQTRDREFF. The chain recombines TRBV12-3 or TRBV12-4 with TRBJ2-1; 9 positions agree with TRBD1. J gave up 14 bases and V 5 bases, and 7 bases lay outside the gene matches. This CDR3 is built from 12 residues.

This chain links TRBV6-5 with TRBJ2-1; tentative D call: TRBD1 (6 bases). V lost 7 bases and J 4 bases, leaving 11 bases between the germline ends. The CDR3 covers 13 residues. The germline gives CDR1 MNHEY, CDR2 SVGAGI. The DNA for the CDR3 is TGTGCCAGCATCCGGGACAAGTACAATGAGCAGTTCTTC. Protein product: CASIRDKYNEQFF.

V is TRBV5-1 and J is TRBJ2-1, with 10 bases matching TRBD2. Germline-derived CDR1 and CDR2 are SGHRS and YFSETQ. The V and J ends lost 2 bases and 4 bases, in that order; junction bases with no gene match: 3. This CDR3 spans 15 amino acids. The CDR3 region is CASSFSSGSYNEQFF. CDR3 coding DNA: TGCGCCAGCAGCTTCTCTAGCGGGAGTTACAATGAGCAGTTCTTC.

The CDR3 coding sequence is TGTGCCAGCAGCGGACTAGCGGTAACAGATACGCAGTATTTT. It is translated as CASSGLAVTDTQYF. This chain connects TRBV6-6 to TRBJ2-3; TRBD2 agrees at 10 bases. V was pared by 6 bases and J by 3 bases, with 3 bases of the junction left unmatched. Per germline, CDR1 MNHNY and CDR2 SVGAGI (reference sequence). The CDR3 sequence is 14 residues long.

The chain couples TRBV15 to TRBJ1-1; TRBD1 matches at 8 bases. Germline V gene sequence: CDR1 LNHNV, CDR2 YYDKDF (reference sequence). This CDR3 is built from 16 residues. V was pared by 3 bases and J by 3 bases, with 9 bases of the junction left unmatched. CDR3 in DNA: TGTGCCACCAGCAGGGGGCAGGGGGCCTTGGACACTGAAGCTTTCTTT. It codes for CATSRGQGALDTEAFF.

Here the CDR3 DNA reads TGTGCCAGCAGCTACGGACAGGGGAGCGACTATGGCTACACCTTC. This encodes CASSYGQGSDYGYTF. This sequence joins TRBV7-3 and TRBJ1-2, with 9 positions matching TRBD1. Trimming cost V 4 bases and J 3 bases; bases outside gene matches: 6. The CDR3 extends over 15 amino acids. Germline CDR1 and CDR2: SGHTA and FQGTGA.

The CDR3 DNA reads as TGTGCCAGCAGTTTCCCTGCCGGGACAGGGGGCGCCGAGCAGTACTTC. It translates to CASSFPAGTGGAEQYF. The chain employs TRBV28 and TRBJ2-7; 12 bases line up with TRBD1. This CDR3 comprises 16 residues. V was pared by 3 bases and J by 6 bases, with 9 bases of the junction left unmatched. From germline, CDR1 is MDHEN and CDR2 SYDVKM.

The V and J genes are TRBV6-5 and TRBJ2-3; 10 bases match TRBD1. CDR3 length equals 12 residues. Trimming cost V 6 bases and J 11 bases; bases outside gene matches: 5. Germline V gives CDR1 MNHEY, CDR2 SVGAGI. CDR3 protein: CASSTDRGEQYF. CDR3 DNA: TGTGCCAGCAGCACGGACAGGGGGGAGCAGTATTTT.

Here the CDR3 reads CASSSQGADTEAFF. Here the CDR3 DNA reads TGTGCCAGCAGTTCACAGGGGGCGGACACTGAAGCTTTCTTT. V is TRBV2 and J is TRBJ1-1; 9 nucleotides line up with TRBD1. V trimming: 5 bases; J trimming: 3 bases; junction bases outside the gene matches: 4. Germline V gives CDR1 SNHLY, CDR2 FYNNEI. This CDR3 has 14 amino acids. Full variable domain (missing parts from reference TRBV2 and TRBJ1-1): EPEVTQTPSHQVTQMGQEVILRCVPISNHLYFYWYRQILGQKVEFLVSFYNNEISEKSEIFDDQFSVERPDGSNFTLKIRSTKLEDSAMYFCASSSQGADTEAFFGQGTRLTVV.

V is TRBV18 and J is TRBJ2-3; D might be TRBD1 (6 bases). The CDR3 sequence is 13 residues long. The germline V gene encodes CDR1 KGHSH and CDR2 LQKENI. V lost 5 bases and J lost 0, with 6 bases in between. This CDR3 is CASSGTSTDTQYF. CDR3 nucleotide sequence: TGTGCCAGCTCAGGGACAAGCACAGATACGCAGTATTTT.

The V call is TRBV2, the J call TRBJ1-5; D uncertain. CDR3 length equals 14 residues. The V gene's germline CDR1 is SNHLY and CDR2 FYNNEI. The germline V and J ends were trimmed by 4 bases and 4 bases, with 11 bases remaining between them. The CDR3 here is CASSGAQDNQPQHF. In nucleotides, the CDR3 is TGTGCCAGCAGTGGCGCCCAGGATAATCAGCCCCAGCATTTT.

The chain uses TRBV9 and TRBJ2-5, with TRBD2 identical over 8 bases. CDR3 size: 15 residues. Germline trimming cut 0 bases from V and 2 bases from J; bases unmatched to any gene: 3. Germline V gene data show CDR1 as SGDLS and CDR2 as YYNGEE. The CDR3 DNA reads TGTGCCAGCAGCGTAGAAGCTAGCGGGCAAGAGACCCAGTACTTC. Protein: CASSVEASGQETQYF.

This clone was detected only a few times. The CDR3 reads CASSRGPAGEQFF. CDR3 nucleotide sequence: TGTGCCAGCAGTAGGGGTCCTGCGGGAGAGCAGTTCTTC. The V and J genes are TRBV28 and TRBJ2-1; perhaps TRBD2 as D (6 bases). In germline, CDR1 is MDHEN, CDR2 SYDVKM. The CDR3 is 13 residues long. Between the trimmed V and J ends, which lost 5 bases and 10 bases, there was a span of 15 bases. The complete variable domain, with remaining parts taken from reference TRBV28 and TRBJ2-1, reads DVKVTQSSRYLVKRTGEKVFLECVQDMDHENMFWYRQDPGLGLRLIYFSYDVKMKEKGDIPEGYSVSREKKERFSLILESASTNQTSMYLCASSRGPAGEQFFGPGTRLTVL.

This clone has only one observation. The V call is TRBV2, the J call TRBJ1-5; the D is unclear. CDR1 is SNHLY, CDR2 FYNNEI, per germline. V lost 7 bases, J lost 2 bases, and 12 bases lay in between. CDR3 length: 14 amino acids. CDR3 in amino acids: CASTQTQGNQPQHF. For the CDR3, the DNA is TGTGCCAGCACCCAGACCCAGGGCAATCAGCCCCAGCATTTT.

This clone occurred once. The chain has TRBV6-2 or TRBV6-3 and TRBJ1-6, with 8 bases lining up with TRBD1. V was clipped by 2 bases and J by 3 bases; unmatched bases: 0. The CDR3 has 15 amino acids. The germline V gene has CDR1 MNHEY and CDR2 SVGEGT. Here the CDR3 reads CASSYTGGYNSPLHF. The DNA of the CDR3 is TGTGCCAGCAGTTACACAGGGGGCTATAATTCACCCCTCCACTTT.

The rearrangement links TRBV28 to TRBJ2-7; 10 nucleotides agree with TRBD1. V dropped 6 bases and J dropped 5; count of bases not matched to a gene: 10. CDR1 and CDR2 (germline): MDHEN, SYDVKM. This CDR3 is 15 amino acids long. As DNA, the CDR3 is TGTGCCAGCAGGTCCCGGGACAGGGGTGCCCACGAGCAGTACTTC. Amino acid sequence: CASRSRDRGAHEQYF.